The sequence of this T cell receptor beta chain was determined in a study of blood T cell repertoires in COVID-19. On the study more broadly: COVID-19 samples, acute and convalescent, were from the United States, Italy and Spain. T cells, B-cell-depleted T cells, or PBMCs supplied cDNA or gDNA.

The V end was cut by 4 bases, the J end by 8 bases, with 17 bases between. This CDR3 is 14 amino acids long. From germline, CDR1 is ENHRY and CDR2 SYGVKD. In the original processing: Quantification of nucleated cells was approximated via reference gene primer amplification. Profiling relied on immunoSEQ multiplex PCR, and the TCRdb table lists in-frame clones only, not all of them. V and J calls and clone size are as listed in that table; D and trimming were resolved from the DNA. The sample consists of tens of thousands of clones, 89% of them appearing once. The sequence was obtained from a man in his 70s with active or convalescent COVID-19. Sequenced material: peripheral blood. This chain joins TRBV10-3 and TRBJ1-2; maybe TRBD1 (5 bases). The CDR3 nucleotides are TGTGCCATCAGTGCCACAGGTGACGGCTCGGGCTACACCTTC. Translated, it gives CAISATGDGSGYTF.